The following is a TCR beta chain sequence with its context. It was patients with CD8+CD57+ cell expansion by flow cytometry who were chosen for sequencing. The use of genomic DNA as template underpinned the TCR beta VDJ and CDR3 profiling. TCRdb used MiXCR to reprocess the reads, holding one entry per CDR3 protein. The sample lists about 240,000 distinct CDR3 sequences, approximately 50% seen once, with under 9% in the top ten. The sample originates from a study of CD8+CD57+ T cells in acquired aplastic anemia. Per the germline V gene, CDR1 is DFQATT and CDR2 is SNEGSKA (reference sequence). The CDR3 is made up of 16 amino acids. Trimming took 1 base from V and 4 from J, leaving 16 bases between them.

The chain combines TRBV20-1 with TRBJ2-2; perhaps TRBD2 as D (6 bases). Input material: sorted CD4+, CD8+, or CD8+CD57+ T cells (not recorded which) from PBMCs. This receptor was identified in a human donor with aplastic anemia. The CDR3 loop reads CSARASDLSVTGELFF. CDR3 DNA sequence: TGCAGTGCTAGAGCTAGCGACTTATCGGTCACCGGGGAGCTGTTTTTT.